Presented here are 2 T cell receptor beta chains from one specimen sequenced in a study of CD8 T cells in ankylosing spondylitis. TCRdb ran MiXCR on the 5' RACE reads and lists one entry per CDR3 protein. Among some 140,000 distinct CDR3 sequences listed, around 10% were seen once. The sequenced material came from blood, either unsorted or a sorted T cell fraction (not recorded which). The receptor source for this set is a female donor with ankylosing spondylitis or in good health (not recorded which).

This clonotype showed up many times. J is TRBJ2-5 and V is TRBV21-1; TRBD1 is taken as the D call from the table, unchecked against the DNA. TRBV21-1 is noted as a pseudogene. The CDR3 contains 16 residues. This CDR3 reads CASSPLNRDREETQYF. CDR3 nucleotide sequence: TGTGCCAGCAGCCCTTTAAACCGGGACAGGGAAGAGACCCAGTACTTC.

This clonotype was found many times. This rearrangement joins TRBV14 to TRBJ2-1; 11 bases line up with TRBD2. V lost 1 base to trimming and J lost 8 bases; unmatched junction nucleotides: 4. The V gene's germline CDR1 is SGHDN and CDR2 FVKESK. The CDR3 is made up of 15 amino acids. The CDR3 is CASSQVLAGADEQFF. The CDR3 DNA reads as TGTGCCAGCAGCCAAGTACTAGCGGGGGCTGATGAGCAGTTCTTC.